This T cell receptor beta chain was recovered during a study of OX40 agonist ivuxolimab in advanced cancers. The V end lost 0 bases, the J end lost 5 bases, and 13 bases lay between the germline ends. Germline V lookup: CDR1 SQVTM, CDR2 ANQGSEA. The CDR3 has 14 residues. Some clones are missing from TCRdb's copy, which holds only in-frame ones; the method was immunoSEQ multiplex PCR. The sample contains about 59,000 clones, more than 75% of which appear only once. This clonotype was sampled from an adult with an advanced solid tumor such as melanoma, head and neck, liver or kidney cancer. The chain links TRBV29-1 to TRBJ1-1, with TRBD1 as a possible D gene (5 bases). The starting material was CD4+ or CD8+ T cells sorted from blood, obtained in a trial of the OX40 agonist ivuxolimab. Here the CDR3 reads CSVEDWGTRTEAFF. CDR3 sequence (DNA): TGCAGCGTTGAAGACTGGGGGACGCGGACTGAAGCTTTCTTT.